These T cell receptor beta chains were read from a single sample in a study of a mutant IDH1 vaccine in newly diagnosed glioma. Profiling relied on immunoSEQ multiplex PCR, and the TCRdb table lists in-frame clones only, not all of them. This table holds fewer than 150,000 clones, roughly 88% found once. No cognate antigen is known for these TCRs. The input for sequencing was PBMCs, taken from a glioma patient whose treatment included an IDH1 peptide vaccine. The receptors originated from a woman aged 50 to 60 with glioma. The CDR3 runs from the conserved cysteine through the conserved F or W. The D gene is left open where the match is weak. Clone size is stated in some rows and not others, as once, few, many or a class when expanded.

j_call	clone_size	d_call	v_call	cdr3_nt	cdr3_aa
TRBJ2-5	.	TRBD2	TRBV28	TGTGCCAGCAACCCTAGCGGGCAAGAGACCCAGTACTTC	CASNPSGQETQYF
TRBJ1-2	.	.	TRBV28	TGTGCCAGCACCCCGAGGGCCGACTATGGCTACACCTTC	CASTPRADYGYTF
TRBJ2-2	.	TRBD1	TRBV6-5	TGTGCCAGCACCCGGGGACAGGGGAACACCGGGGAGCTGTTTTTT	CASTRGQGNTGELFF
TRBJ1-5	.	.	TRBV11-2	TGTGCCAGCAGCCGTAGCGGAAACAATCAGCCCCAGCATTTT	CASSRSGNNQPQHF
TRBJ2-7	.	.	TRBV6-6	TGTGCCAGCAGTTACGGGGAACACTACGAGCAGTACTTC	CASSYGEHYEQYF
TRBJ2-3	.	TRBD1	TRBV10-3	TGTGCCATCAGTGGGGGACAGGGAACCACAGATACGCAGTATTTT	CAISGGQGTTDTQYF
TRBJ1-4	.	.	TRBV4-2	TGTGCCAGCAGCCAAGACAGGAGGAGGGCTGAAAAACTGTTTTTT	CASSQDRRRAEKLFF
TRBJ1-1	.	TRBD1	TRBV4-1	TGCGCCAGCAGCCAAGGTGACAGGGGGAACACTGAAGCTTTCTTT	CASSQGDRGNTEAFF
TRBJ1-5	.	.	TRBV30	TGTGCCTGGAGGGGCCCCGGACATGATAATCAGCCCCAGCATTTT	CAWRGPGHDNQPQHF
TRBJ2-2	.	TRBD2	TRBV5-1	TGCGCCAGCAGCCGGACTAGCGATCGAACCGGGGAGCTGTTTTTT	CASSRTSDRTGELFF
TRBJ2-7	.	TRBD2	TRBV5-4	TGTGCCAGCAGCTTGGGACTAGCGGGCTCCTACGAGCAGTACTTC	CASSLGLAGSYEQYF
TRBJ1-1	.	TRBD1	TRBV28	TGTGCCAGCAGTTTAGCAGGGGGCTTGAACACTGAAGCTTTCTTT	CASSLAGGLNTEAFF
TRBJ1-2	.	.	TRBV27	TGTGCCAGCAGTTTATACTTTGGGGGGGATCTTTATGGCTACACCTTC	CASSLYFGGDLYGYTF
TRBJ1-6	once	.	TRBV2	TGTGCCAGCAGTGAAAGGACGCAGAATAATTCACCCCTCCACTTT	CASSERTQNNSPLHF
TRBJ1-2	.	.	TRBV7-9	TGTGCCAGCAGCTCGGCCGGCTATGGCTACACCTTC	CASSSAGYGYTF
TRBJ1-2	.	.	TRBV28	TGTGCCAGCAGTCCCCCAAATAACTATGGCTACACCTTC	CASSPPNNYGYTF
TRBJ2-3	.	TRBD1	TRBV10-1	TGCGCCAGCAGTAGAACAGGGGCGCGGGGCACAGATACGCAGTATTTT	CASSRTGARGTDTQYF
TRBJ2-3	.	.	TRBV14	TGTGCCAGCAGCCTGCAGGGGACAGATACGCAGTATTTT	CASSLQGTDTQYF
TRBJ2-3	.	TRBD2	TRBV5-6	TGTGCCAGCAGCCTACTAGCGACCACCAGCCATTTT	CASSLLATTSHF
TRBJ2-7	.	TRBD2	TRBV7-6	TGTGCCAGCAGCTCCAGCGGGGAAACTAGCGGGCCTGCGTCCTACGAGCAGTACTTC	CASSSSGETSGPASYEQYF
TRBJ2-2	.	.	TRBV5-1	TGCGCCAGCAGCTTGATGGCTAGGGTAGACCCACCCACCGGGGAGCTGTTTTTT	CASSLMARVDPPTGELFF
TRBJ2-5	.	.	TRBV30	TGTGCCTGGAGTGTGGGCTTCCAAGAGACCCAGTACTTC	CAWSVGFQETQYF
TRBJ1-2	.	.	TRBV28	TGTGCCAGCAGTTTAGGACGGATCCGCCAGGGCGATGGCTACACCTTC	CASSLGRIRQGDGYTF
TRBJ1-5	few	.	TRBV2	TGTGCCAGCAGGGAACAGGGATCGGGCAATCAGCCCCAGCATTTT	CASREQGSGNQPQHF
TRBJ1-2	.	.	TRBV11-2	TGTGCCAGCAGCTTAAATACTGGGGGCGGAAGCTACGGCTACACCTTC	CASSLNTGGGSYGYTF
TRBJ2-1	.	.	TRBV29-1	TGCAGCGTTGAAGATCATCCTGCCTCTTACAATGAGCAGTTCTTC	CSVEDHPASYNEQFF
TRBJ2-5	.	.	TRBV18	TGTGCCAGCTCACCAGAAACATTCCAAGAGACCCAGTACTTC	CASSPETFQETQYF
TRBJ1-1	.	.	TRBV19	TGTGCCAGTAGTATCCTCCTCGGAGGCTCGGGAGCTTTCTTT	CASSILLGGSGAFF
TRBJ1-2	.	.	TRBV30	TGTGCCTGGTGGGCCGGGGGCGGTTTTAATGTCTTC	CAWWAGGGFNVF
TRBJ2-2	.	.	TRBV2	TGTGCCAGCAGTCTGGGGCTAGCAGGCACCGGGGAGCTGTTTTTT	CASSLGLAGTGELFF
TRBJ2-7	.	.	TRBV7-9	TGTGCCAGCAGCTTAGTGGTCGGCAGGGCCGTTGACTACGAGCAGTACTTC	CASSLVVGRAVDYEQYF
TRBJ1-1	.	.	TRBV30	TGTGCCTGGAGTGTACAGGAGAACACTGAAGCTTTCTTT	CAWSVQENTEAFF
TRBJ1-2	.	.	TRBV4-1	TGCGCCAGCAGCTGGGGCTTTACGGGCTACACCTTC	CASSWGFTGYTF
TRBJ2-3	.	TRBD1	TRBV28	TGTGCCAGCAGCGTACAGGGGGCGAAGTCAGTGGATACGCAGTATTTT	CASSVQGAKSVDTQYF
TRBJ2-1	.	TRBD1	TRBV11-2	TGTGCCAGCAGTCGTGCAGGGGGTATTGAGCAGTTCTTC	CASSRAGGIEQFF
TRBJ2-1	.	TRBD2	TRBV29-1	TGCAGCGTTGAGGACCCCGCGGGAGTCGAGCAGTTCTTC	CSVEDPAGVEQFF
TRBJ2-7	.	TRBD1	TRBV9	TGTGCCAGCAGCGTGGGACAGGGGTCACTCTACGAGCAGTACTTC	CASSVGQGSLYEQYF
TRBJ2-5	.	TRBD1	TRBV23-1	TGCGCCAGCTCCCGGGACAGGGGCAACAGTCAGCAGTACTTC	CASSRDRGNSQQYF
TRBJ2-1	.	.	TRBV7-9	TGTGCCAGCAGCCCCCAAAACAATGAGCAGTTCTTC	CASSPQNNEQFF
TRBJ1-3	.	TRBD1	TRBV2	TGTGCCAGCAGTCTACAGGGGTCTGGAAACACCATATATTTT	CASSLQGSGNTIYF
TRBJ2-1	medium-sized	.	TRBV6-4	TGTGCCAGCAGTGAGGAGGATGGATACAATGAGCAGTTCTTC	CASSEEDGYNEQFF
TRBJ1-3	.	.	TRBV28	TGTGCCAGCACCCAAGAAAGAAACACCATATATTTT	CASTQERNTIYF
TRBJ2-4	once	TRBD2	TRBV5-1	TGCGCCAGCAGCTTGGTAGCGGGAAACCTTCAGTACTTC	CASSLVAGNLQYF
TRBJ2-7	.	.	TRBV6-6	TGTGCCAGCAGTTACGGGGGGGGCACCTACGAGCAGTACTTC	CASSYGGGTYEQYF
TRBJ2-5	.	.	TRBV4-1	TGCGCCAGCAGCCTTCAGGGCCAAGAGACCCAGTACTTC	CASSLQGQETQYF
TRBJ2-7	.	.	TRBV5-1	TGCGCCAGCAGCATTTCCCCGCAGGACGAGCAGTACTTC	CASSISPQDEQYF
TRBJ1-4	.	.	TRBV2	TGTGCCAGCAGTGAAAACGGTGGCCAAAAACTGTTTTTT	CASSENGGQKLFF
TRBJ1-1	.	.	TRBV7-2	TGTGCCAGCAGCTTGAGAGAGAACACTGAAGCTTTCTTT	CASSLRENTEAFF